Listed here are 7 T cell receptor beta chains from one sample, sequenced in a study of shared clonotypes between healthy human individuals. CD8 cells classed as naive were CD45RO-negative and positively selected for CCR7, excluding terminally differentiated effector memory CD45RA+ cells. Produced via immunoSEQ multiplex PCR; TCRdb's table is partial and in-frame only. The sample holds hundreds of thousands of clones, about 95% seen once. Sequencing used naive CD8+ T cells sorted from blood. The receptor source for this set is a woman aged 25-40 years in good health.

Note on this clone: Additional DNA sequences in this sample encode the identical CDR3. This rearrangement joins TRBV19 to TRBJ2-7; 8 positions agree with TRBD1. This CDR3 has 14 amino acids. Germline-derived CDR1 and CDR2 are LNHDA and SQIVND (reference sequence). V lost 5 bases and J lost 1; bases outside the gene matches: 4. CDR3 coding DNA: TGTGCCAGTAGTGCTGGACAGGGTTCCTACGAGCAGTACTTC. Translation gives CASSAGQGSYEQYF. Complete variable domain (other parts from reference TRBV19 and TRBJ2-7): DGGITQSPKYLFRKEGQNVTLSCEQNLNHDAMYWYRQDPGQGLRLIYYSQIVNDFQKGDIAEGYSVSREKKESFPLTVTSAQKNPTAFYLCASSAGQGSYEQYFGPGTRLTVT.

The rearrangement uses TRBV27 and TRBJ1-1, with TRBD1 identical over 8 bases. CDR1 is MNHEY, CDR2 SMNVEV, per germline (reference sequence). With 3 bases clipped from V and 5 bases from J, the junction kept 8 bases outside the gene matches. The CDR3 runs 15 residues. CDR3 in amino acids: CASSLKSGGKTEAFF. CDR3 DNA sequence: TGTGCCAGCAGTTTGAAGTCAGGGGGCAAGACTGAAGCTTTCTTT.

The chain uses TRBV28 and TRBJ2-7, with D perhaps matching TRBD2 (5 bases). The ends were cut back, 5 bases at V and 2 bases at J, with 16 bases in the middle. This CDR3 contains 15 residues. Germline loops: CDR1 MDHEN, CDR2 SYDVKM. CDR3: CASSGQRSGAYEQYF. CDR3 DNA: TGTGCCAGCAGTGGGCAGCGGAGTGGGGCCTACGAGCAGTACTTC.

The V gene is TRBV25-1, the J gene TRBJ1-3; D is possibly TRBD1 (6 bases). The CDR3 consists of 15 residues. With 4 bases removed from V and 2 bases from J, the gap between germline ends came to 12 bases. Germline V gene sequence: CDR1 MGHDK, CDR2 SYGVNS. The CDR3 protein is CASSGMWGPGNTIYF. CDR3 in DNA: TGTGCCAGCAGTGGGATGTGGGGGCCTGGAAACACCATATATTTT.

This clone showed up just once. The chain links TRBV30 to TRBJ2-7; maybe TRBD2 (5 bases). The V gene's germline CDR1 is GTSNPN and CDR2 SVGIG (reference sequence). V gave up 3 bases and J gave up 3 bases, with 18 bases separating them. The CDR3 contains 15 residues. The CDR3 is CAWRPSLMRGYEQYF. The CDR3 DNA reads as TGTGCCTGGAGGCCTAGCCTCATGCGTGGCTACGAGCAGTACTTC. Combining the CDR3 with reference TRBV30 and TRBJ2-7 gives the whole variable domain SQTIHQWPATLVQPVGSPLSLECTVEGTSNPNLYWYRQAAGRGLQLLFYSVGIGQISSEVPQNLSASRPQDRQFILSSKKLLLSDSGFYLCAWRPSLMRGYEQYFGPGTRLTVT.

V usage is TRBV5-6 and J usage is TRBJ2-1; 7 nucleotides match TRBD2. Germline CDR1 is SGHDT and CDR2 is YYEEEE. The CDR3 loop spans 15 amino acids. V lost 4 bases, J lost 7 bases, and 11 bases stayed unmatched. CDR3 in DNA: TGTGCCAGCAGCCGGACTAGATTTTCCAGGAATGAGCAGTTCTTC. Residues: CASSRTRFSRNEQFF.

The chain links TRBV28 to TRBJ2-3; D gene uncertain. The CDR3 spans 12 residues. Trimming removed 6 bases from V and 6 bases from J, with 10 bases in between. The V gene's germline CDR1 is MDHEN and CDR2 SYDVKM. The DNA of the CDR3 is TGTGCCAGCAGCCGCGGCTACGATACGCAGTATTTT. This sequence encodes CASSRGYDTQYF.